The 6 T cell receptor beta chains in this list originate from one sample, sequenced in a study of Ad26.COV2.S vaccination and SARS-CoV-2 variants. Libraries were prepared by immunoSEQ multiplex PCR; TCRdb keeps only in-frame clonotypes and omits some of them. The sample contains a few hundred thousand clones, roughly 90% of which appear only once. Treatment described: around 19 received Ad26.COV2.S at low or high dose, single or two shots; about 5 received placebo; per-sample allocation not given. Vaccine and placebo recipients were sampled on day 63 after the first injection. The sequenced sample was peripheral blood, obtained in a trial of Ad26.COV2.S vaccine versus placebo. These receptors all come from a person between 18 and 65 years old who received the Ad26.COV2.S COVID-19 vaccine or a placebo.

This clone occurred a few times. CDR3 nucleotides: TGTGCCACCAGCAGCGCAGAGGGGAGCCGGTCGGATTCACCCCTCCACTTT. This sequence encodes CATSSAEGSRSDSPLHF. V gene TRBV15 combines with J gene TRBJ1-6; D might be TRBD1 (5 bases). V was clipped by 3 bases and J by 8 bases, with 20 bases between them. Germline loops: CDR1 LNHNV, CDR2 YYDKDF (reference sequence). CDR3 length equals 17 residues.

This clone was picked up one time. The CDR3 reads CASSPGHYDYGYTF. The CDR3 DNA reads TGTGCCAGCAGTCCGGGACATTACGACTATGGCTACACCTTC. V is TRBV6-5 and J is TRBJ1-2; TRBD1 is a possible D gene (6 bases). The CDR3 has 14 amino acids. CDR1 is MNHEY and CDR2 is SVGAGI in the germline V gene. The V end was cut by 5 bases, the J end by 3 bases, with 13 bases between.

The chain has TRBV18 and TRBJ2-3; 9 bases are a match to TRBD2. From germline, CDR1 is KGHSH and CDR2 LQKENI. Unmatched junction bases numbered 8, after V lost 2 bases and J lost 5 bases. This CDR3 spans 16 amino acids. Here the CDR3 reads CASSPSSSGGGDTQYF. CDR3 DNA sequence: TGTGCCAGCTCACCAAGCAGTAGCGGGGGAGGAGATACGCAGTATTTT.

This clone was counted a few times. This chain links TRBV7-9 with TRBJ2-2; D perhaps matches TRBD1 (5 bases). Germline V lookup: CDR1 SEHNR, CDR2 FQNEAQ (reference sequence). The germline V and J ends were trimmed by 1 base and 1 base, with 7 bases remaining between them. The CDR3 has 15 residues. CDR3 DNA sequence: TGTGCCAGCAGCTTAGTCCAGGGGAACACCGGGGAGCTGTTTTTT. This sequence encodes CASSLVQGNTGELFF.

The gene calls are TRBV5-1 and TRBJ1-1; perhaps TRBD1 as D (5 bases). The CDR3 totals 17 residues. CDR1 and CDR2 from the germline V gene are SGHRS and YFSETQ. Trimming removed 4 bases at V and 1 base at J, with 20 bases between. CDR3 sequence: CASSPYGRGSKNTEAFF. The CDR3 DNA is TGCGCCAGCAGCCCTTACGGAAGGGGCTCCAAGAACACTGAAGCTTTCTTT.

This chain connects TRBV28 to TRBJ1-2; a weak D match, TRBD1 (6 bases). Trimming removed 6 bases from V and 8 bases from J, with 16 bases in between. The germline CDR1 and CDR2 sequences are MDHEN and SYDVKM. This CDR3 spans 13 amino acids. The CDR3 is CASRPTGGPGYTF. In nucleotides, the CDR3 is TGTGCCAGCAGACCCACGGGGGGCCCCGGCTACACCTTC.